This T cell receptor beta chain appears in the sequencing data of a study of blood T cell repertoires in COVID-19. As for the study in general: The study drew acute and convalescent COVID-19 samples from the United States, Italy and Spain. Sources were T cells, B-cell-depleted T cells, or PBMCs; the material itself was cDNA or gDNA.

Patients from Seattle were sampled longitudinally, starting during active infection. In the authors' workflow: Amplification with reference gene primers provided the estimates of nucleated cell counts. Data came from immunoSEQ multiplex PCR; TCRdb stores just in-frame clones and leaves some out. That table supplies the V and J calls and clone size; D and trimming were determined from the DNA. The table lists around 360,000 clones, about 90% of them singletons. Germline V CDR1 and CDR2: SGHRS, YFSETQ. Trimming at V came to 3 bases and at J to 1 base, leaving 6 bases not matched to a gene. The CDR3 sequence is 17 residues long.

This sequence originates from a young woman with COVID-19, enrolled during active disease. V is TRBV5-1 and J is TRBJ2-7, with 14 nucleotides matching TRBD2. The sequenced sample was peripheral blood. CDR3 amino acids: CASSWGLAGAGSYEQYF. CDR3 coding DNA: TGCGCCAGCAGCTGGGGACTAGCGGGAGCAGGGTCCTACGAGCAGTACTTC. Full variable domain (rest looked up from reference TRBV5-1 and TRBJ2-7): KAGVTQTPRYLIKTRGQQVTLSCSPISGHRSVSWYQQTPGQGLQFLFEYFSETQRNKGNFPGRFSGRQFSNSRSEMNVSTLELGDSALYLCASSWGLAGAGSYEQYFGPGTRLTVT.